The source of this T cell receptor beta chain is a study of blood T cell repertoires in COVID-19. Across the study: Samples of COVID-19 (acute and convalescent) were obtained from the United States, Italy and Spain. Sources were T cells, B-cell-depleted T cells, or PBMCs; the material itself was cDNA or gDNA.

Trimming pared 0 bases from V and 0 bases from J, leaving 9 bases between. Germline CDR1 SGHNT, CDR2 YYREEE (reference sequence). This CDR3 is 15 amino acids long. Methods used by the authors: Estimation of nucleated cell counts relied on the amplification of reference gene primers. TCRdb's table, derived via immunoSEQ multiplex PCR, lists solely in-frame clones and lacks some. Clone size and V and J calls were adopted from that table, with D and trimming inferred from the DNA. The sample contains more than 50,000 clones, approximately 91% of which appear only once. This receptor was taken from a human donor in a cohort sampled during active COVID-19. The sample consisted of peripheral blood. The gene calls are TRBV5-4 and TRBJ1-1; D unresolved. The CDR3 sequence is CASSLAEGVNTEAFF. The CDR3 DNA sequence: TGTGCCAGCAGCTTGGCAGAGGGCGTGAACACTGAAGCTTTCTTT.